This T cell receptor beta chain was retrieved from a study of blood T cells in healthy people across ages. Study-wide results and limits: Age advanced and TCR beta diversity per million T cells fell, roughly linearly.

A second PCR of roughly 7 to 11 cycles used a sample-barcoded 5' primer and a J-beta primer mix. A template-switch adaptor with 12 random nucleotides tagged each cDNA molecule. Each CDR3 protein is one row after TCRdb ran MiXCR on the 5' RACE reads. The sample contains about 670,000 distinct CDR3 sequences, 40% to 50% of which appear only once. With 2 bases clipped from V and 2 bases from J, the junction kept 12 bases outside the gene matches. Germline V gives CDR1 DFQATT, CDR2 SNEGSKA (reference sequence). This CDR3 has 17 amino acids. With regard to this clonotype: What it recognizes is unknown.

Per sample, no less than 5 micrograms of total RNA were extracted. The sample was blood. This TCR was sampled from a man aged 80 or over in good health. This rearrangement joins TRBV20-1 to TRBJ2-5; 9 positions agree with TRBD1. This CDR3 is CSARLGTGTSGQETQYF. The CDR3 DNA reads as TGCAGTGCTAGATTAGGGACAGGGACGTCAGGTCAAGAGACCCAGTACTTC.